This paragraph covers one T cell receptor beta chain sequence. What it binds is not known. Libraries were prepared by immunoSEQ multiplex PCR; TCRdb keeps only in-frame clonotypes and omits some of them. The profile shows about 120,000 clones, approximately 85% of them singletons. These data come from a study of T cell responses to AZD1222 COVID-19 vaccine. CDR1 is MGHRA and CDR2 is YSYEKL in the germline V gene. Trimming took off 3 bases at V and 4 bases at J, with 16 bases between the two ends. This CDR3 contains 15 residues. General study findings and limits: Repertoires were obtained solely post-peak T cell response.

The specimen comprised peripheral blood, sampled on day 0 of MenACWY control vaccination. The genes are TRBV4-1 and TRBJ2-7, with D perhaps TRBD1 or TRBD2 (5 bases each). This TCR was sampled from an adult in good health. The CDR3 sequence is CASSQETLGPYEQYF. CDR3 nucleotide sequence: TGCGCCAGCAGCCAGGAAACATTGGGACCATACGAGCAGTACTTC.